This TCR gamma chain was recovered during a study of gammadelta T cells in human blood. TCRdb fed the RT-PCR reads to CATT. This sample has approximately 940 gamma-chain clones, with roughly 10% found just once. Notes on this clone: Its antigen remains unidentified. A read error may be the cause here, since a much bigger clone is one base away.

Study-wide results and limits: Polyclonal expansion of innate γδ T cells after birth appeared microbially driven.

This CDR3 is 15 amino acids long. Sequencing input: non-Vgamma9Vdelta2 gamma-delta T cells from infant blood. This sequence originates from a human donor. The chain employs TRGV10 and TRGJP2. TRGV10 is an ORF for which the function is uncertain. As DNA, the CDR3 is TGTGCTGCGTGGGATATCCGTAGTAGTGATTGTATCAAGACGTTT. Protein: CAAWDIRSSDCIKTF.